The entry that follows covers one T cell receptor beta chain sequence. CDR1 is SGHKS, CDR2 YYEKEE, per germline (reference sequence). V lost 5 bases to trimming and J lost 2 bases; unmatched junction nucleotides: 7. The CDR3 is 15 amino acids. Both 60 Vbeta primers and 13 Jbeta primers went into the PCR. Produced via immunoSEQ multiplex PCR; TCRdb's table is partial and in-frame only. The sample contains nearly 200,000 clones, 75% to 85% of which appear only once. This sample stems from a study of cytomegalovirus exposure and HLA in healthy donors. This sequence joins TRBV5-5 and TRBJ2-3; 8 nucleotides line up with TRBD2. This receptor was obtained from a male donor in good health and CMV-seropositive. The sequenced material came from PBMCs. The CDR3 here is CASSSRGGSTDTQYF. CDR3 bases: TGTGCCAGCAGTTCTCGGGGGGGCTCCACAGATACGCAGTATTTT.